This entry is about one T cell receptor beta chain. The source of the sample is a study of blood T cell repertoires in COVID-19. Study-wide context: The study drew acute and convalescent COVID-19 samples from the United States, Italy and Spain.

The repertoire was sequenced with immunoSEQ multiplex PCR; TCRdb's copy has only in-frame clones and lacks some. This table has 450,000 to 500,000 clones, approximately 85% appearing once. The CDR3 loop spans 15 amino acids. Germline V gene data show CDR1 as GTSNPN and CDR2 as SVGIG (reference sequence). The V end was cut by 0 bases, the J end by 6 bases, with 12 bases between. This sequence joins TRBV30 and TRBJ1-6; possible D gene TRBD1, 6 bases. This sequence originates from a human donor in a cohort sampled during active COVID-19. Sequencing input: peripheral blood. The CDR3 region is CAWSVTGTGNSPLHF. CDR3 in DNA: TGTGCCTGGAGTGTAACAGGGACCGGTAATTCACCCCTCCACTTT. Full variable domain (outside the CDR3, taken from reference TRBV30 and TRBJ1-6): SQTIHQWPATLVQPVGSPLSLECTVEGTSNPNLYWYRQAAGRGLQLLFYSVGIGQISSEVPQNLSASRPQDRQFILSSKKLLLSDSGFYLCAWSVTGTGNSPLHFGNGTRLTVT.